The rows below give T cell receptor beta chains drawn from one sample of a study of cytotoxic CD8 clonotypes in ibrutinib-treated CLL. Only in-frame clones appear in the TCRdb table, and some are missing; sequencing was by immunoSEQ multiplex PCR. The sample holds around 130,000 clones, approximately 80% seen once. This sample comprised PBMCs, obtained after 24 months of ibrutinib treatment. These receptors were taken from a human donor with chronic lymphocytic leukemia. Each CDR3 is given with its conserved first and last residue. Each record gives: J gene, V gene, CDR3 protein.

TRBJ2-6	TRBV5-4	CASSPTPPSGANVLTF
TRBJ1-6	TRBV19	CASRLGGVTPLHF
TRBJ1-5	TRBV19	CASSIRTGRFQPQHF
TRBJ2-3	TRBV11-2	CASSLQGAIGTDTQYF
TRBJ1-2	TRBV7-3	CASSLTDSRYGYTF
TRBJ1-5	TRBV28	CASSGITGTPPSNQPQHF
TRBJ1-5	TRBV18	CASSPGQGSQPQHF
TRBJ1-2	TRBV5-5	CASSLANQVRYGYTF
TRBJ2-5	TRBV6-5	CASRQGQGRETQYF
TRBJ2-1	TRBV7-9	CASSLALPAEQFF
TRBJ2-5	TRBV7-2	CASSLDREAQETQYF
TRBJ2-1	TRBV2	CASSEEQGNEQFF
TRBJ2-7	TRBV9	CASSVGGTTYEQYF
TRBJ1-2	TRBV5-4	CASSGRGLNYGYTF
TRBJ1-6	TRBV19	CASSPGEGRDSPLHF
TRBJ2-6	TRBV6-5	CASSRSGANVLTF
TRBJ2-5	TRBV15	CATSRDLQETQYF
TRBJ1-6	TRBV10-1	CARRGGDNNSLLHF